This T cell receptor beta chain was sequenced for a study of T-cell reconstitution after alpha-beta-depleted transplantation in children. This CDR3 is 15 amino acids long. The germline V gene encodes CDR1 DFQATT and CDR2 SNEGSKA (reference sequence). Remarks on this clonotype: The junction departs from germline at one end; a sequencing error may be responsible.

During its preparation, the TCRbeta library received unique molecular identifiers. One entry per CDR3 protein, called by TCRdb with MiXCR from the PCR reads. The table shows some 500,000 distinct CDR3 sequences, with approximately 30% occurring only once. The sequence came from a human donor who donated a stem cell graft to a child with aplastic anemia. The V gene is TRBV20-1, the J gene TRBJ1-5; D gene ambiguous. The sequencing here drew on PBMCs from the stem cell graft donor, taken from the stem cell graft. CDR3 residues: CSARDPEGSYQPQHF. CDR3 coding DNA: TGCAGTGCTAGAGATCCGGAGGGTAGCTATCAGCCCCAGCATTTT.